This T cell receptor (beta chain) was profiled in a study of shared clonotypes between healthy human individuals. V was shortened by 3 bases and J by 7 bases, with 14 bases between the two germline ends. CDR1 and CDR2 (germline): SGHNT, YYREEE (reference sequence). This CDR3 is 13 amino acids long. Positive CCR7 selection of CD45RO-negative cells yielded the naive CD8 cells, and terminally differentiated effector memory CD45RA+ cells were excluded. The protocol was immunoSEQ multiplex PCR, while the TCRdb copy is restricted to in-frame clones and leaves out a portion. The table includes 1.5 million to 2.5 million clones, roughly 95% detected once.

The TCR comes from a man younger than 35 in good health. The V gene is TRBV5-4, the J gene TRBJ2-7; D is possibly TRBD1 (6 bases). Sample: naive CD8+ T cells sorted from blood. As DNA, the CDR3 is TGTGCCAGCAGCTCATCAGGGGTTGGGGAGCAGTACTTC. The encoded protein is CASSSSGVGEQYF.